This T cell receptor beta chain was sequenced in a study of CD8 T cells in ankylosing spondylitis. Overall study results and limits: Previously reported in reactive arthritis synovial fluid and blood were some of the motif variants. One TCR beta motif, made up of under ten highly homologous variants, appeared characteristic of ankylosing spondylitis blood.

From the 5' RACE reads, TCRdb called clonotypes with MiXCR, one entry per CDR3 protein. This sample has some 700,000 distinct CDR3 sequences, with under 20% found just once. In regard to this clonotype: What it binds is unknown. A read error may account for a junction end that differs from germline.

The length of the CDR3 is 16 residues. Germline CDR1 is DFQATT and CDR2 is SNEGSKA (reference sequence). The sample was blood, either unsorted or a sorted T cell fraction (not recorded which). The gene calls are TRBV20-1 and TRBJ1-2; D is perhaps TRBD1 (5 bases). The receptor was isolated from a male donor with ankylosing spondylitis. The CDR3 region is CCARSLGPREGYGYTF. The CDR3, as DNA: TGCTGTGCTAGATCCTTGGGACCCCGGGAGGGCTATGGCTACACCTTC.